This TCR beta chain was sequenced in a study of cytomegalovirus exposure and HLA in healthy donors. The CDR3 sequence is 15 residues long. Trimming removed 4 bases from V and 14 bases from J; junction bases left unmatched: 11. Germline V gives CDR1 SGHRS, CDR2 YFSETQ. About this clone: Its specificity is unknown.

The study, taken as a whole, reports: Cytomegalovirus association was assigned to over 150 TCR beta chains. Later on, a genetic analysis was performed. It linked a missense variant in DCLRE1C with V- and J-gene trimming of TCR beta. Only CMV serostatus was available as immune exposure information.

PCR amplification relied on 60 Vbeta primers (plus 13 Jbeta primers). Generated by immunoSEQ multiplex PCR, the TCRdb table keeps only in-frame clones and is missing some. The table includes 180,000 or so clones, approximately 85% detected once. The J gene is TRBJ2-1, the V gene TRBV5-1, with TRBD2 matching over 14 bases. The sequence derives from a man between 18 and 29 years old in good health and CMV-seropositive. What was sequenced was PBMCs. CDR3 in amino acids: CASSMTSGGALSEFF. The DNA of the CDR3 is TGCGCCAGCAGCATGACTAGCGGGGGGGCCCTGTCGGAGTTCTTC.